These T cell receptor beta chains were read from a single sample in a study of T cells in Graves' hyperthyroidism and ophthalmopathy. Via MiXCR, TCRdb re-called the multiplex PCR reads, giving one row per CDR3 protein. This table holds 500,000 to 700,000 distinct CDR3 sequences, 16% found once. The sample comprised blood. These receptors were taken from a woman aged 18-35 years with Graves' hyperthyroidism. The CDR3 runs from the conserved cysteine through the conserved F or W. The D gene is left open where the match is weak. Some rows have no size entry. The others give once, few or many, or a class for an expanded clone.

length: 15
D: NA
V: TRBV11-3
J: TRBJ2-1
size: many
DNA: TGTGCCAGCAGCTTAATGGGAGACTCCTACAATGAGCAGTTCTTC
CDR3: CASSLMGDSYNEQFF

length: 15
D: TRBD2
V: TRBV28
J: TRBJ2-7
size: many
DNA: TGTGCCAGCAGCCTCACCGGGACTAGGAACTACGAGCAGTACTTC
CDR3: CASSLTGTRNYEQYF

length: 13
D: NA
V: TRBV18
J: TRBJ1-6
size: many
DNA: TGTGCCAGCTCACCGGGCTCTTATTCACCCCTCCACTTT
CDR3: CASSPGSYSPLHF

length: 13
D: NA
V: TRBV3-1
J: TRBJ2-1
size: many
DNA: TGTGCCAGCAGCACGGGACCAACCAATGAGCAGTTCTTC
CDR3: CASSTGPTNEQFF

length: 17
D: TRBD2
V: TRBV6-5
J: TRBJ2-1
size: NA
DNA: TGTGCCAGCAGTTACGGGCTAGCGGGAGGTTCCTCCTACGAGCAGTTCTTC
CDR3: CASSYGLAGGSSYEQFF

length: 12
D: NA
V: TRBV24-1
J: TRBJ2-1
size: few
DNA: TGTGCCACCAGTGATTCAGGGAATGAGCAGTTCTTC
CDR3: CATSDSGNEQFF

length: 16
D: TRBD2
V: TRBV9
J: TRBJ2-1
size: NA
DNA: TGTGCCAGCAGCGTTGTAGCGGGGGGGCCTAGAAATGAGCAGTTCTTC
CDR3: CASSVVAGGPRNEQFF

length: 15
D: TRBD2
V: TRBV7-9
J: TRBJ2-7
size: NA
DNA: TGTGCCAGCAGCTTAGAACGGACTAGCGGCTACGAGCAGTACTTC
CDR3: CASSLERTSGYEQYF

length: 14
D: NA
V: TRBV3-1
J: TRBJ1-1
size: many
DNA: TGTGCCAGCAGCCTCAGGGTTCGTTATACTGAAGCTTTCTTT
CDR3: CASSLRVRYTEAFF

length: 17
D: NA
V: TRBV7-9
J: TRBJ2-1
size: NA
DNA: TGTGCCAGCAGCCCAAGAGGGACCCCAAAGAATTACAATGAGCAGTTCTTC
CDR3: CASSPRGTPKNYNEQFF

length: 18
D: NA
V: TRBV6-6
J: TRBJ2-6
size: NA
DNA: TGTGACAGCAGTTACTCGATCAGGCAGACTATTAGGGCCAACGTCCTGACTTTC
CDR3: CDSSYSIRQTIRANVLTF

length: 14
D: NA
V: TRBV28
J: TRBJ2-3
size: many
DNA: TGTGCCAGCAGTTTAATGGCTTTCACAGATACGCAGTATTTT
CDR3: CASSLMAFTDTQYF

length: 15
D: TRBD1
V: TRBV29-1
J: TRBJ1-2
size: NA
DNA: TGCAGCTTCCCCTCAGGCAGGGGGCTCCTCTATGGCTACACCTTC
CDR3: CSFPSGRGLLYGYTF

length: 17
D: NA
V: TRBV24-1
J: TRBJ2-1
size: many
DNA: TGTGCCACCAGTGAGTCGGGACATAGCCACTCCTACAATGAGCAGTTCTTC
CDR3: CATSESGHSHSYNEQFF

length: 15
D: TRBD2
V: TRBV5-4
J: TRBJ2-6
size: NA
DNA: TGTGCCAGCAGCCGTGGGACTAGCGGGGCCAACGTCCTGACTTTC
CDR3: CASSRGTSGANVLTF

length: 16
D: NA
V: TRBV28
J: TRBJ2-6
size: many
DNA: TGTGCCAGCAGTTTGGAGACAGTTTTCAGGGCCAACGTCCTGACTTTC
CDR3: CASSLETVFRANVLTF

length: 19
D: NA
V: TRBV3-1
J: TRBJ2-6
size: few
DNA: TGTGCCAGCAGCCAAGAGGCCAGGACCATAAGCTCTGGGGCCAACGTCCTGACTTTC
CDR3: CASSQEARTISSGANVLTF

length: 11
D: TRBD1
V: TRBV6-1
J: TRBJ1-1
size: NA
DNA: TGTGCCAGCAGCTCTCAGGGGGGAGCTTTCTTT
CDR3: CASSSQGGAFF

length: 14
D: NA
V: TRBV3-1
J: TRBJ1-6
size: many
DNA: TGTGCCAGCAGCCAAGCTCAGGGGAATTCACCCCTCCACTTT
CDR3: CASSQAQGNSPLHF

length: 11
D: NA
V: TRBV2
J: TRBJ1-5
size: NA
DNA: TGTGCCAGCAGCCAAGATGTGGCCCAGCATTTT
CDR3: CASSQDVAQHF

length: 13
D: NA
V: TRBV14
J: TRBJ2-1
size: few
DNA: TGTGCCAGCAGCCAAACGCGGGGACATGAGCAGTTCTTC
CDR3: CASSQTRGHEQFF

length: 11
D: NA
V: TRBV29-1
J: TRBJ2-4
size: few
DNA: TGCAGCGTTGAACGGGGAAACATTCAGTACTTC
CDR3: CSVERGNIQYF

length: 15
D: NA
V: TRBV15
J: TRBJ2-6
size: NA
DNA: TGTGCCACCAGGGGGGCCCTCTCTGGGGCCAACGTCCTGACTTTC
CDR3: CATRGALSGANVLTF

length: 14
D: NA
V: TRBV5-1
J: TRBJ1-5
size: NA
DNA: TGCGCCAGCAGCTTGGATAGCTACAATCAGCCCCAGCATTTT
CDR3: CASSLDSYNQPQHF

length: 16
D: TRBD2
V: TRBV4-3
J: TRBJ2-5
size: few
DNA: TGCGCCAGCAGCCAAGATCCGGCGGGGGGGCCAGAGACCCAGTACTTC
CDR3: CASSQDPAGGPETQYF

length: 14
D: NA
V: TRBV15
J: TRBJ2-7
size: many
DNA: TGTGCCACCAGCAGAGGGGGGGCGGTCTACGAGCAGTACTTC
CDR3: CATSRGGAVYEQYF

length: 11
D: NA
V: TRBV20-1
J: TRBJ1-1
size: NA
DNA: TGCAGTGCTACCTTCCAGAGGTGGGCTTTCTTT
CDR3: CSATFQRWAFF

length: 14
D: NA
V: TRBV7-9
J: TRBJ2-7
size: many
DNA: TGTGCCAGCAGCTCTGGATGGGGGGCCTACGAGCAGTACTTC
CDR3: CASSSGWGAYEQYF

length: 19
D: TRBD2
V: TRBV4-1
J: TRBJ2-2
size: NA
DNA: TGCGCCAGCAGCCAAGAAGGCTCCGGACGACTAGCGGGATATAGGGAGCTGTTTTTT
CDR3: CASSQEGSGRLAGYRELFF

length: 15
D: NA
V: TRBV20-1
J: TRBJ2-3
size: many
DNA: TGCAGTGCTAGAGATTGGCGGGGAAGCACAGATACGCAGTATTTT
CDR3: CSARDWRGSTDTQYF

length: 15
D: NA
V: TRBV9
J: TRBJ2-2
size: many
DNA: TGTGCCAGCAGCGGTGCGACACCTGCCACCGGGGAGCTGTTTTTT
CDR3: CASSGATPATGELFF

length: 14
D: TRBD1
V: TRBV2
J: TRBJ1-5
size: many
DNA: TGTGCCAGCAGCGCCGGGACAGGGAATAGGCCCCAGCATTTT
CDR3: CASSAGTGNRPQHF

length: 16
D: TRBD2
V: TRBV7-9
J: TRBJ2-5
size: NA
DNA: TGTGCCAGCAGCCCTTTGGCTAGCGGGAGCGGAGAGACCCAGTACTTC
CDR3: CASSPLASGSGETQYF

length: 12
D: NA
V: TRBV11-3
J: TRBJ2-2
size: many
DNA: TGTGCCAGCAGCTCTCGGTTCGGGGAGCTGTTTTTT
CDR3: CASSSRFGELFF

length: 18
D: TRBD2
V: TRBV4-3
J: TRBJ2-5
size: NA
DNA: TGCGCCAGCAGCCAATCGCTCCCGGGACTAGCGTTGAAAGAGACCCAGTACTTC
CDR3: CASSQSLPGLALKETQYF

length: 15
D: TRBD1
V: TRBV6-1
J: TRBJ1-1
size: many
DNA: TGTGCCAGCAGCACTACCTGGACAGGGGGAACTGAAGCTTTCTTT
CDR3: CASSTTWTGGTEAFF

length: 17
D: NA
V: TRBV6-1
J: TRBJ2-5
size: few
DNA: TGTGCCAGCAGCCAAATCCCATGGCGGCAGGGGCAAGAGACCCAGTACTTC
CDR3: CASSQIPWRQGQETQYF

length: 13
D: NA
V: TRBV7-9
J: TRBJ2-3
size: few
DNA: TGTGCCACCGGAGGGACGAGCACAGATACGCAGTATTTT
CDR3: CATGGTSTDTQYF

length: 16
D: NA
V: TRBV5-1
J: TRBJ2-3
size: many
DNA: TGCGCCAGCAGCTTAGCGGTCGGACACCGCACAGATACGCAGTATTTT
CDR3: CASSLAVGHRTDTQYF

length: 15
D: NA
V: TRBV7-2
J: TRBJ1-1
size: NA
DNA: TGTGCCAGCAGCTTATCGTGGGGGGGGAACACTGAAGCTTTCTTT
CDR3: CASSLSWGGNTEAFF

length: 13
D: NA
V: TRBV2
J: TRBJ1-2
size: many
DNA: TGTGCCAGCAGTGAAGGGGGGTATTGGGGCTACACCTTC
CDR3: CASSEGGYWGYTF

length: 14
D: NA
V: TRBV29-1
J: TRBJ1-2
size: many
DNA: TGCAGCGTTGGGATCCTGCTGACTCCCTATGGCTACACCTTC
CDR3: CSVGILLTPYGYTF

length: 11
D: NA
V: TRBV5-1
J: TRBJ2-1
size: many
DNA: TGCGCCAGCAGGTCTGCCTATGAGCAGTTCTTC
CDR3: CASRSAYEQFF

length: 17
D: TRBD2
V: TRBV20-1
J: TRBJ2-3
size: many
DNA: TGCAGTGCGACCGGGACTAGCGGGAGGGCTGGTCTAGATACGCAGTATTTT
CDR3: CSATGTSGRAGLDTQYF

length: 16
D: NA
V: TRBV11-3
J: TRBJ1-1
size: few
DNA: TGTGCCAGCAGCTTAGATCGGTGGGGAGTGGGTACTGAAGCTTTCTTT
CDR3: CASSLDRWGVGTEAFF

length: 17
D: TRBD1
V: TRBV3-1
J: TRBJ1-5
size: many
DNA: TGTGCCAGCAGCCCAGGATTAGGACAGGGGGCATCTCAGCCCCAGCATTTT
CDR3: CASSPGLGQGASQPQHF

length: 14
D: NA
V: TRBV2
J: TRBJ1-1
size: NA
DNA: TGTGCCAGCACCCCGAAAGGGGGGGACACTGAAGCTTTCTTT
CDR3: CASTPKGGDTEAFF

length: 16
D: NA
V: TRBV7-2
J: TRBJ1-1
size: few
DNA: TGTGCCAGCAGCTTAGATGGCAGGAGAATGAACACTGAAGCTTTCTTT
CDR3: CASSLDGRRMNTEAFF